This entry lists 2 T cell receptor beta chains sequenced from one sample in a study of blood T cell repertoires in COVID-19 (dated by TCRdb to the early 2020s). The library was made by the immunoSEQ multiplex PCR assay. Sourced from immuneACCESS, this table was stored by TCRdb with only in-frame sequences that have V and J called. A share of the clones is absent; for the studies checked, an unresolved V gene accounts for under half, and the remainder has no known explanation. The table for this sample lists approximately 220,000 clones; approximately 83% of them were counted only once. The ten largest clones represent roughly 5% of the sample. The specimen was PBMCs or T cells enriched from blood (not recorded which). The receptors stem from a woman aged 45-60 years who had been exposed to COVID-19.

This clone was observed once. V is TRBV18 and J is TRBJ1-1, with D maybe TRBD1 (5 bases). This CDR3 is built from 14 residues. V gave up 2 bases and J gave up 6 bases, with 13 bases separating them. Germline values: CDR1 KGHSH, CDR2 LQKENI. This CDR3 is CASSPKRGGPEAFF. The DNA of the CDR3 is TGTGCCAGCTCACCAAAAAGGGGAGGGCCTGAAGCTTTCTTT.

The chain carries TRBV5-4 and TRBJ2-7; TRBD2 aligns across 15 bases. Looked up from germline, CDR1 is SGHNT and CDR2 is YYREEE (reference sequence). The junction had 7 bases not matched to a gene; V was cut back by 0 bases and J by 9 bases. CDR3 size: 16 residues. The DNA for the CDR3 is TGTGCCAGCAGCTTGGGAGGACTAGCGGGGGGGCCGGGGCAGTACTTC. This translates into CASSLGGLAGGPGQYF.